The 2 T cell receptor beta chains listed next were all sequenced from one sample in a study of shared clonotypes between healthy human individuals. Naive CD8 cells, CD45RO-negative and positively selected for CCR7, excluded terminally differentiated effector memory CD45RA+ cells. Some clones are missing from TCRdb's copy, which holds only in-frame ones; the method was immunoSEQ multiplex PCR. Of about 600,000 clones listed, 95% to 98% are singletons. The sample consisted of naive CD8+ T cells sorted from blood. These receptor sequences come from a man younger than 40 in good health.

This clone has just one count. This chain joins TRBV7-6 and TRBJ2-7; the match to TRBD1 covers 9 bases. J gave up 5 bases and V 4 bases, and 6 bases lay outside the gene matches. From germline, CDR1 is SGHVS and CDR2 FNYEAQ. This CDR3 is 14 amino acids long. In nucleotides, the CDR3 is TGTGCCAGCAGCTCCCGGGGACAGGGCAACGAGCAGTACTTC. As protein: CASSSRGQGNEQYF.

This clone was seen only once. The chain employs TRBV7-7 and TRBJ2-7; D is perhaps TRBD1 or TRBD2 (5 bases each). The length of the CDR3 is 16 residues. V lost 2 bases, J lost 2 bases, and 16 bases lay in between. CDR1 and CDR2 from the germline V gene are SSHAT and FNYEAQ (reference sequence). The DNA for the CDR3 is TGTGCCAGCAGCTTAATGTTTCGGGACCGCCCCTACGAGCAGTACTTC. This translates into CASSLMFRDRPYEQYF.